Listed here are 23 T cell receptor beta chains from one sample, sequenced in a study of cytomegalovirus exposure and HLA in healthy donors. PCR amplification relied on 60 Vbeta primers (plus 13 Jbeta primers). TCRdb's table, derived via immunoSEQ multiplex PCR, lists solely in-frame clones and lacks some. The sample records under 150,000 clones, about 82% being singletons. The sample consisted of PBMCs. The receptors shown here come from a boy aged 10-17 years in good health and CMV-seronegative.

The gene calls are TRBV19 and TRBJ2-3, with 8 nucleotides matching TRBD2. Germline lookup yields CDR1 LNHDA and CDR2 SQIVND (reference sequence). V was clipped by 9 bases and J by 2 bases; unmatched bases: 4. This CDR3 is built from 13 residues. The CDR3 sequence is CASAGRATDTQYF. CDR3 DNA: TGTGCCAGCGCCGGGAGGGCCACAGATACGCAGTATTTT. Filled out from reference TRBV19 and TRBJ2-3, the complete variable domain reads DGGITQSPKYLFRKEGQNVTLSCEQNLNHDAMYWYRQDPGQGLRLIYYSQIVNDFQKGDIAEGYSVSREKKESFPLTVTSAQKNPTAFYLCASAGRATDTQYFGPGTRLTVL.

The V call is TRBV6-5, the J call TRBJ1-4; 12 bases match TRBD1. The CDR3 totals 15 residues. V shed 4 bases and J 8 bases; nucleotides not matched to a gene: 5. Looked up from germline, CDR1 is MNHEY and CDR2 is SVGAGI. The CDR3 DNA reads TGTGCCAGCAGTTCCAGGGACAGGGGGCAAGAAAAACTGTTTTTT. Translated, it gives CASSSRDRGQEKLFF.

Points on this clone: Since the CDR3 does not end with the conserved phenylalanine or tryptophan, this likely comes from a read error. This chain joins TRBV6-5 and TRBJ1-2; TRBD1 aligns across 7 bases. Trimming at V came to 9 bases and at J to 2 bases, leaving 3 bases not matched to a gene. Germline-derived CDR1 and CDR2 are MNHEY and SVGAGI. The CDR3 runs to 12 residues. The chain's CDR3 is CASTGANYGYTS. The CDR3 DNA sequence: TGTGCCAGTACAGGGGCCAACTATGGCTACACCTCC.

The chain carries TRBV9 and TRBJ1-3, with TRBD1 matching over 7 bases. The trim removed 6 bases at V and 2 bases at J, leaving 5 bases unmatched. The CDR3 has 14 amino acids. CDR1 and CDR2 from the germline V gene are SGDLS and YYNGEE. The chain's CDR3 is CASNRQGTGNTIYF. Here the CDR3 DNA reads TGTGCCAGCAACCGACAGGGAACTGGAAACACCATATATTTT.

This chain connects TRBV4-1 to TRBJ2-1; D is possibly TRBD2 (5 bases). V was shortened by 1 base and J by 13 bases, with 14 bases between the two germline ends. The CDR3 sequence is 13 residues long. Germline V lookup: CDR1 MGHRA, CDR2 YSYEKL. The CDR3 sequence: CASSQAMGADQFF. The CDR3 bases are TGCGCCAGCAGCCAAGCAATGGGAGCTGATCAGTTCTTC.

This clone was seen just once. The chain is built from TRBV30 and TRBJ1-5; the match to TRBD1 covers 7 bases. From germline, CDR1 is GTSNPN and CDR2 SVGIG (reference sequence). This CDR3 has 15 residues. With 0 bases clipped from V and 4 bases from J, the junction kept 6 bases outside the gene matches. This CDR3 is CAWSVGTVANQPQHF. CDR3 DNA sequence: TGTGCCTGGAGTGTGGGGACAGTAGCAAATCAGCCCCAGCATTTT.

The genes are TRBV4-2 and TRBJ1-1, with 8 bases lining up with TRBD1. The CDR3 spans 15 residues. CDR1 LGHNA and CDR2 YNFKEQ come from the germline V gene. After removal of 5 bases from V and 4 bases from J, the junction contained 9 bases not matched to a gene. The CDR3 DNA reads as TGTGCCAGCAGCGAAAGGGCACAGGGGGGCACTGAAGCTTTCTTT. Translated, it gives CASSERAQGGTEAFF.

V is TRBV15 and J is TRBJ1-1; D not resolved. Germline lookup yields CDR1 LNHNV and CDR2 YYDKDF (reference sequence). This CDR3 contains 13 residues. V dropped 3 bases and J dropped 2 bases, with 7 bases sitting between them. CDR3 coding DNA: TGTGCCACCAGCAGCGACATAAACACTGAAGCTTTCTTT. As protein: CATSSDINTEAFF.

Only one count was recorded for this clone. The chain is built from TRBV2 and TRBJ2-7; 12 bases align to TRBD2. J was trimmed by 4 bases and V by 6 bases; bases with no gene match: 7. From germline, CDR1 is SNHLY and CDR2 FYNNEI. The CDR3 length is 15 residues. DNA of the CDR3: TGTGCCAGCAGGGAAACTAGCGGGAGGACGTACGAGCAGTACTTC. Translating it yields CASRETSGRTYEQYF.

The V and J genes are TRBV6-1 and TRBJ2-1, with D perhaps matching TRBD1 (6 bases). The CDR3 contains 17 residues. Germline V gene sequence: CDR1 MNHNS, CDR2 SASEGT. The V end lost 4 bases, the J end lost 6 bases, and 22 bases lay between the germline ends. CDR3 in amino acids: CASSGQGLQGPSNEQFF. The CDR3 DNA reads TGTGCCAGCAGTGGCCAGGGGCTCCAAGGGCCATCCAATGAGCAGTTCTTC.

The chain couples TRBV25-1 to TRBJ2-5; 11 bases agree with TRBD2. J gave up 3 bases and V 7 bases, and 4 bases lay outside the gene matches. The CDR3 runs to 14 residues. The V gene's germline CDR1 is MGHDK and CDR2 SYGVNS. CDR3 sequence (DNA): TGTGCCAGCAACCCGGGACTAGCGGAAGAGACCCAGTACTTC. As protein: CASNPGLAEETQYF.

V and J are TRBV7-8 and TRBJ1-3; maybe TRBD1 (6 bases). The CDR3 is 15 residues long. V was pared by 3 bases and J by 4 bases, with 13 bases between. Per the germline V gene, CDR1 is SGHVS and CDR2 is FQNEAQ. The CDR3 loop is CASSFRGAEGNTIYF. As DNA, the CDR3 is TGTGCCAGCAGCTTTCGGGGGGCAGAGGGAAACACCATATATTTT.

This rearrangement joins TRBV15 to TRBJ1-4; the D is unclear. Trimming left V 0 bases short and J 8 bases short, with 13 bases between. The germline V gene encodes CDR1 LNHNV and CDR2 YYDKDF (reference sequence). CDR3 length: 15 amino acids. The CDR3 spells CATSREGGWKEKLFF. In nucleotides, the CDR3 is TGTGCCACCAGCAGAGAGGGAGGGTGGAAGGAAAAACTGTTTTTT.

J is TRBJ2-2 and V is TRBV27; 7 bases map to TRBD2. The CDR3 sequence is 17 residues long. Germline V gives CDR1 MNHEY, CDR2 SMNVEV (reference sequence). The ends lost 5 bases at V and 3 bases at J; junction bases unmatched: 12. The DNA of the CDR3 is TGTGCCAGCAGTCCCAATCGGGCTAGCGGACACACCGGGGAGCTGTTTTTT. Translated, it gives CASSPNRASGHTGELFF.

The CDR3 is CASSPGTPPNEKLFF. As DNA, the CDR3 is TGCGCCAGCAGCCCCGGGACACCACCTAATGAAAAACTGTTTTTT. The rearrangement uses TRBV5-1 and TRBJ1-4, with D possibly being TRBD1 (6 bases). The CDR3 contains 15 residues. Trimming left V 4 bases short and J 3 bases short, with 13 bases between. Looked up from germline, CDR1 is SGHRS and CDR2 is YFSETQ.

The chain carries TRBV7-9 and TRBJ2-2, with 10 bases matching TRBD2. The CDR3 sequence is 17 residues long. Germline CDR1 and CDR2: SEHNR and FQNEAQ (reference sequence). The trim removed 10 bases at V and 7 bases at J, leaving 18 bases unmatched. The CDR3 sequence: CATDSGTSVPRVGELFF. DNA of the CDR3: TGTGCCACCGACTCCGGGACTAGCGTCCCCCGAGTCGGGGAGCTGTTTTTT. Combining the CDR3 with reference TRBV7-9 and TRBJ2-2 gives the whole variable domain DTGVSQNPRHKITKRGQNVTFRCDPISEHNRLYWYRQTLGQGPEFLTYFQNEAQLEKSRLLSDRFSAERPKGSFSTLEIQRTEQGDSAMYLCATDSGTSVPRVGELFFGEGSRLTVL.

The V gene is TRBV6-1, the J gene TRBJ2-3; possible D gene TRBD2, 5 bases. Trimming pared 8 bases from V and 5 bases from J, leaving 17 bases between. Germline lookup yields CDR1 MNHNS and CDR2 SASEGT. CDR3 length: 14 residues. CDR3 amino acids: CASSPLAWRDTQYF. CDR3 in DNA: TGTGCCAGCTCACCTTTAGCGTGGCGAGATACGCAGTATTTT.

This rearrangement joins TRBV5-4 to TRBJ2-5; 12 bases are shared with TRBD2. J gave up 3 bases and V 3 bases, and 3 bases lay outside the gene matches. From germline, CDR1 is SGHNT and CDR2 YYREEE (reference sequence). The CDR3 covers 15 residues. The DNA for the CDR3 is TGTGCCAGCAGCTCAGGACTAGCGGGAAAAGAGACCCAGTACTTC. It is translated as CASSSGLAGKETQYF.

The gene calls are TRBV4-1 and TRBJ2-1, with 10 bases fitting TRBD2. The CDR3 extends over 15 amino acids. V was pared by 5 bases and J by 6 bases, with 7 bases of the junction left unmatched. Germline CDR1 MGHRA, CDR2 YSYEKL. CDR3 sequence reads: CASSRAGGMGNEQFF. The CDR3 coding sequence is TGCGCCAGCAGCAGAGCGGGAGGGATGGGCAATGAGCAGTTCTTC.

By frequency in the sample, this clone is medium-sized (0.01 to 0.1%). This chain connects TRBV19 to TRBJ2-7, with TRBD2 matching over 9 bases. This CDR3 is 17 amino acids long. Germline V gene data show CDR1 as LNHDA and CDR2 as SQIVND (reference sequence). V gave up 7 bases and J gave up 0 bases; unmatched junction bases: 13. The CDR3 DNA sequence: TGTGCCAGTACCGGCAGCGGGAGGACGGAAAGCTCCTACGAGCAGTACTTC. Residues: CASTGSGRTESSYEQYF. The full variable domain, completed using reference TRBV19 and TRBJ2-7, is DGGITQSPKYLFRKEGQNVTLSCEQNLNHDAMYWYRQDPGQGLRLIYYSQIVNDFQKGDIAEGYSVSREKKESFPLTVTSAQKNPTAFYLCASTGSGRTESSYEQYFGPGTRLTVT.

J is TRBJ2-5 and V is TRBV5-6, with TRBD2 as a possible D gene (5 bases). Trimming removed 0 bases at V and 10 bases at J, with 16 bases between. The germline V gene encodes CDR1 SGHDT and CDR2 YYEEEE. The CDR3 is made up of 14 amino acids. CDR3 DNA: TGTGCCAGCAGCTTGGCGGGGAACGACGGGGACCAGTACTTC. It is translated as CASSLAGNDGDQYF. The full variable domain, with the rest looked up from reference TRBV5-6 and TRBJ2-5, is DAGVTQSPTHLIKTRGQQVTLRCSPKSGHDTVSWYQQALGQGPQFIFQYYEEEERQRGNFPDRFSGHQFPNYSSELNVNALLLGDSALYLCASSLAGNDGDQYFGPGTRLLVL.

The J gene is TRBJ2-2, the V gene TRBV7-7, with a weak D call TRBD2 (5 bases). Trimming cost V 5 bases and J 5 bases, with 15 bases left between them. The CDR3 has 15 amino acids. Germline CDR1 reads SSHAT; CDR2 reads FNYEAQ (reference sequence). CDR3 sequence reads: CASSRAGGGTGELFF. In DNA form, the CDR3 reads TGTGCCAGCAGCCGCGCCGGAGGAGGTACCGGGGAGCTGTTTTTT.

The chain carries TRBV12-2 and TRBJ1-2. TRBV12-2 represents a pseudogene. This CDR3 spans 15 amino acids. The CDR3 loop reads CASRLEEGWNYGYTF. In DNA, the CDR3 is TGTGCAAGTCGCTTAGAAGAGGGTTGGAACTATGGCTACACCTTC.